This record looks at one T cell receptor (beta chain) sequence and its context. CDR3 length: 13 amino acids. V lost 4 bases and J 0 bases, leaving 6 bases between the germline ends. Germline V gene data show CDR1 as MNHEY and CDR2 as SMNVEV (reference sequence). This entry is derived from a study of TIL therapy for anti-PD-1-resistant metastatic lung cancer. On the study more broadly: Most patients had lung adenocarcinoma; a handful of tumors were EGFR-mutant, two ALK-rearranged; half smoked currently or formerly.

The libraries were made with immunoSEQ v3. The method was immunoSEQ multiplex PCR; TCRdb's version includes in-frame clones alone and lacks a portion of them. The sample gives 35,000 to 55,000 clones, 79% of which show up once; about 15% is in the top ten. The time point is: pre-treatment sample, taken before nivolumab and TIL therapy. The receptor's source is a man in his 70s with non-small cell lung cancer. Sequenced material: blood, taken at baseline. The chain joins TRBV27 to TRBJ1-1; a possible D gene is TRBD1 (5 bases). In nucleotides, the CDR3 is TGTGCCAGCAGTTGGGGCGTGAACACTGAAGCTTTCTTT. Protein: CASSWGVNTEAFF.